Reported below is one T cell receptor beta chain. This record comes from a study of cytomegalovirus exposure and HLA in healthy donors. The CDR3 consists of 16 residues. Unmatched junction bases numbered 5, after V lost 4 bases and J lost 4 bases. CDR1 and CDR2 from the germline V gene are ENHRY and SYGVKD. Primers for the PCR totalled 60 Vbeta and 13 Jbeta. Profiling relied on immunoSEQ multiplex PCR, and the TCRdb table lists in-frame clones only, not all of them. The profile shows under 200,000 clones, 70% to 85% of them singletons. The specimen was PBMCs. This TCR came from a man aged 45-60 years in good health and CMV-seropositive. The rearrangement joins TRBV10-3 to TRBJ2-3; 13 bases line up with TRBD2. The CDR3 sequence: CAISGPGTSGADTQYF. CDR3 in DNA: TGTGCCATCAGTGGTCCCGGGACTAGCGGGGCAGATACGCAGTATTTT.